This T cell receptor (beta chain) came from a study of breast tumors, draining lymph nodes, adjacent tissues. One entry per CDR3 protein, called by TCRdb with MiXCR from the multiplex PCR reads. Of about 120,000 distinct CDR3 sequences in the sample, nearly 20% are singletons; the top ten hold about 3.5%. Many counts were recorded for this clonotype. Its antigen remains unidentified. Notes on the study in general: Findings are consistent with lymph node origin and intratumoral expansion of most tumor T cells.

The V segment lost 6 bases and the J segment 8 bases; nucleotides outside the gene matches: 13. CDR1 and CDR2 from the germline V gene are LGHDT and YNNKEL (reference sequence). CDR3 length equals 16 residues. Axillary draining lymph nodes of breast cancer patients supplied the node samples. The clonotype originates from a female donor with breast cancer. Some clones in this sample may be carry-over from other donors' samples. The chain is built from TRBV3-1 and TRBJ2-1; 10 bases are a match to TRBD1. Sequenced: axillary lymph node tissue. The CDR3: CASSPHAGTGADEQFF. The CDR3 bases are TGTGCCAGCAGTCCCCACGCCGGGACAGGGGCTGATGAGCAGTTCTTC.